The following is a T cell receptor beta chain sequence with its context. Its antigen remains unidentified. It has no much larger one-base neighbor in the sample; base qualities were not kept. The sample comes from a study of CD8+ T cells in alopecia areata (dated by TCRdb to the late 2010s). Looking at the study overall: The treated patients took part in an open-label pilot trial in which moderate-to-severe alopecia areata was treated with oral tofacitinib at 5 to 10 mg twice daily. The study used high-throughput TCRbeta sequencing to examine T cell clonal expansion in alopecia areata, in both the C3H/HeJ mouse model and human patients. Scalp clonality was compared among normal scalp (n=4), patchy alopecia areata scalp (n=8), and alopecia totalis/universalis scalp (n=8). TCRbeta CDR3 regions were amplified by immunoSEQ multiplex PCR using 35 Vbeta forward and 13 Jbeta reverse primers. RNA came from the PAXgene miRNA kit for fixed scalp, the miRNeasy kit for PBMCs, and the RNeasy kit for mouse skin. Biopsies were taken from tofacitinib-treated patients at baseline and again at 4 and 24 weeks into treatment, and several of those patients also had a later scalp biopsy. Human TCRbeta sequencing covered scalp tissue and sorted CD4+ and CD8+ peripheral blood T cells from patchy and totalis/universalis alopecia areata patients and healthy controls. Patients received tofacitinib for 6 to 18 months and were then followed off drug for 6 months to check for delayed response and recurrence.

The paper as a whole reports these results and caveats: Shared TCR sequences between patients were less evident than in mice, which may be partly attributable to HLA diversity in the patient population. Unlike mouse skin, where gammadelta T cells dominate, normal human skin contains resident alphabeta T cells that get sequenced too, which complicates analysis of the scalp TCR repertoire. Lesional scalp, especially in alopecia totalis/universalis, showed higher clonality and more expanded CD8+ clones than normal scalp, suggesting antigenic drive.

According to the study, the label for this sample's time point signals: baseline before oral tofacitinib. From alopecia areata patients, peripheral blood was collected along with lesional scalp punch biopsies. PBMCs were isolated by density centrifugation and stained for CD3, CD4 and CD8, and CD4+ and CD8+ T cells were sorted on a FACSAria. Libraries were built with the immunoSEQ multiplex PCR assay. RNA was extracted from all samples and reverse transcribed into cDNA, which served as template for TCR sequencing. SuperScript III was used to make first-strand cDNA, primed with a 2:1 mix of oligo-dT and random hexamers. A synthetic immune receptor repertoire was used to assess amplification bias, and residual bias was removed computationally. On the authors' methods: Raw reads were preprocessed for error removal, and CDR3 was defined according to IMGT conventions as running from the conserved cysteine to phenylalanine. Clonality was computed by normalizing Shannon entropy by log2 of the number of productive unique TCRs and subtracting the result from 1. CD4 or CD8 identity of scalp clones was inferred by cross-referencing scalp TCRbeta sequences with sorted blood CD4 and CD8 repertoires. Imported from immuneACCESS, the table was reduced by TCRdb to in-frame sequences with V and J called. These copies leave out some clones; in studies compared against another copy, an unresolved V gene accounts for under half, and the cause of the remainder is not known. V, J and clone size reflect that table, while D and trimming were determined from the DNA. The table for this sample lists hundreds of thousands of clones; about 53% of them were counted only once. The ten largest clones add up to 0.45% of the sample.

The source of this sequence is a human donor with alopecia areata. The sample consisted of CD4+ T cells sorted from blood, taken at week 0.

The CDR3 has the sequence CASRLAESSYNEQFF. The bases read TGTGCCAGCAGACTAGCGGAGAGCTCCTACAATGAGCAGTTCTTC. The rearrangement combines TRBV6-5 with TRBJ2-1, with 8 bases aligning to TRBD2. In the germline V gene, CDR1 corresponds to MNHEY and CDR2 to SVGAGI. V is pruned by 6 bases and J by 0 bases, leaving 4 bases of the junction without a gene match. Counted from cysteine to phenylalanine, this CDR3 has 15 amino acids. CDR3 DNA only is kept here, 45 bases in frame from base 1.